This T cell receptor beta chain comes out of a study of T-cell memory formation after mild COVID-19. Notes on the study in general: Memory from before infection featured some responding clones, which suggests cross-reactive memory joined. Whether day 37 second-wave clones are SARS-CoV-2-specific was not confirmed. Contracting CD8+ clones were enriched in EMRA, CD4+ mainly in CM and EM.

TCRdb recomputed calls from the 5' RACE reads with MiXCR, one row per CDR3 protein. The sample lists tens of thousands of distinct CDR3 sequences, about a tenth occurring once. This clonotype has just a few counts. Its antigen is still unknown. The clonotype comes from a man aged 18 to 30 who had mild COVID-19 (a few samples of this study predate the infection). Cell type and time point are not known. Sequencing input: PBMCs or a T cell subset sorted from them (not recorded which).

The CDR3 nucleotides are TGTGCCAGCAGCCTCGTCGGGGGGGATCGCACCGGGGAGCTGTTTTTT. It codes for CASSLVGGDRTGELFF. The gene calls are TRBV7-3 and TRBJ2-2; TRBD2 agrees at 8 bases. Germline assignment: CDR1 SGHTA and CDR2 FQGTGA. Trimming at V came to 5 bases and at J to 4 bases, leaving 9 bases not matched to a gene. The CDR3 loop spans 16 amino acids.